One and the same sample provided the 2 T cell receptor beta chains below, sequenced in a study of cytomegalovirus exposure and HLA in healthy donors. Measured with immunoSEQ multiplex PCR; TCRdb has only the in-frame clones, and not every one. The repertoire consists of roughly 140,000 clones, with roughly 91% occurring once and the leading ten covering around 3.4%. The sequenced sample consisted of PBMCs. These receptors came from a woman younger than 35 in good health and CMV-seropositive.

The rearrangement uses TRBV4-3 and TRBJ1-2, with 7 positions matching TRBD1. V lost 2 bases to trimming and J lost 5 bases; unmatched junction nucleotides: 5. Germline values: CDR1 LGHNA, CDR2 YSLEER. There are 14 residues in the CDR3. Here the CDR3 DNA reads TGCGCCAGCAGCCAAAATACGGGACAGTATGGCTACACCTTC. It translates to CASSQNTGQYGYTF.

This rearrangement joins TRBV30 to TRBJ2-5; 8 bases are shared with TRBD1. Germline V gene lookup returns CDR1 GTSNPN and CDR2 SVGIG (reference sequence). Unmatched junction bases numbered 7, after V lost 0 bases and J lost 1 base. This CDR3 has 16 residues. In nucleotides, the CDR3 is TGTGCCTGGAGTGTACGGACAGGGAGAAGCCAAGAGACCCAGTACTTC. Translated, it gives CAWSVRTGRSQETQYF.